Following are 16 T cell receptor beta chains from one sample sequenced in a study of identical twins. MiXCR, applied by TCRdb to the 5' RACE reads, yields one record per CDR3 protein. The sample lists some 1,600,000 distinct CDR3 sequences; roughly a third were seen once. The sample taken for sequencing was cord blood. All receptors derive from a newborn girl in good health.

The V gene is TRBV15, the J gene TRBJ2-5; D possibly corresponds to TRBD1 (7 bases). The J call may be wrong; the DNA end is better matched by TRBJ2-7. This CDR3 is 14 amino acids long. The germline gives CDR1 LNHNV, CDR2 YYDKDF (reference sequence). The CDR3 sequence is CATSRAAGGHEQYF. CDR3 in DNA: TGTGCCACCAGCAGAGCGGCAGGGGGGCACGAGCAGTACTTC.

The chain recombines TRBV12-3 or TRBV12-4 with TRBJ2-7; 7 nucleotides agree with TRBD2. V shed 0 bases and J 6 bases; nucleotides not matched to a gene: 2. This CDR3 spans 13 amino acids. The CDR3 DNA reads as TGTGCCAGCAGTTTAGCGCGCGGGGGCGAGCAGTACTTC. This codes for CASSLARGGEQYF.

This clonotype has just a few counts. The V and J genes are TRBV20-1 and TRBJ1-2; D is uncertain. The V end was cut by 5 bases, the J end by 2 bases, with 6 bases between. The length of the CDR3 is 11 residues. Germline-derived CDR1 and CDR2 are DFQATT and SNEGSKA (reference sequence). The CDR3 protein is CSAVQNYGYTF. CDR3 in DNA: TGCAGTGCTGTGCAAAACTATGGCTACACCTTC.

The CDR3 protein is CSARDGLAGSPYNEQFF. The CDR3 bases are TGCAGTGCTAGAGATGGACTAGCGGGCAGCCCCTACAATGAGCAGTTCTTC. This sequence joins TRBV20-1 and TRBJ2-1, with 11 bases fitting TRBD2. CDR1 is DFQATT, CDR2 SNEGSKA, per germline (reference sequence). Trimming removed 0 bases from V and 2 bases from J; junction bases left unmatched: 6. This CDR3 has 17 residues.

The chain recombines TRBV7-2 with TRBJ1-1; no firm D call. The CDR3 is 13 residues long. Germline CDR1 is SGHTA and CDR2 is FQGNSA. Trimming took 8 bases from V and 0 from J, leaving 10 bases between them. The CDR3 is CASLISVNTEAFF. DNA of the CDR3: TGTGCCAGCCTGATCTCAGTGAACACTGAAGCTTTCTTT.

The chain employs TRBV11-2 and TRBJ2-5; the match to TRBD2 covers 7 bases. The V gene end was trimmed by 1 base and the J gene end by 11 bases; junction bases not matched to a gene: 10. Germline CDR1 is SGHAT and CDR2 is FQNNGV. This CDR3 is 14 amino acids long. The CDR3 here is CASSLVRWRGRQYF. CDR3 nucleotide sequence: TGTGCCAGCAGCTTAGTTCGTTGGCGGGGGAGGCAGTACTTC.

This clonotype was detected a few times. The genes are TRBV28 and TRBJ1-1; 8 nucleotides agree with TRBD1. This CDR3 spans 17 amino acids. Germline-derived CDR1 and CDR2 are MDHEN and SYDVKM. J lost 0 bases, V lost 6 bases, and 12 bases had no gene match. The CDR3 is CASSPRGLRAMNTEAFF. CDR3 bases: TGTGCCAGCAGCCCCAGGGGGCTTAGGGCTATGAACACTGAAGCTTTCTTT.

This clonotype was seen more than once but under ten times. The rearrangement links TRBV27 to TRBJ2-1; possibly TRBD2 for D (5 bases). CDR3 size: 16 residues. Germline assignment: CDR1 MNHEY and CDR2 SMNVEV (reference sequence). Trimming removed 6 bases at V and 2 bases at J, with 17 bases between. CDR3 DNA sequence: TGTGCCAGCAGCCCCTACCGGGGTCCGACCTACAATGAGCAGTTCTTC. This codes for CASSPYRGPTYNEQFF.

Comment on this clonotype: One end of the junction fails to match germline, which may point to a read error. The V gene is TRBV7-3, the J gene TRBJ2-7; D remains ambiguous. From germline, CDR1 is SGHTA and CDR2 FQGTGA. CDR3 size: 14 residues. CDR3 region: CVSSADASSYEQYF. The CDR3 DNA sequence: TGTGTCAGCAGCGCCGACGCGAGCTCCTACGAGCAGTACTTC.

This clonotype was picked up a small number of times. The chain couples TRBV25-1 to TRBJ2-1; 7 bases align to TRBD2. Germline V CDR1 and CDR2: MGHDK, SYGVNS. The trim removed 1 base at V and 14 bases at J, leaving 5 bases unmatched. There are 12 residues in the CDR3. CDR3 in amino acids: CASSESWGREFF. The DNA for the CDR3 is TGTGCCAGCAGTGAATCTTGGGGGAGGGAGTTCTTC.

This clonotype occurred many times. The genes are TRBV7-2 and TRBJ2-1; a weak D match, TRBD1 (7 bases). From germline, CDR1 is SGHTA and CDR2 FQGNSA. The CDR3 sequence is 14 residues long. The germline V and J ends were trimmed by 0 bases and 7 bases, with 10 bases remaining between them. CDR3 nucleotides: TGTGCCAGCAGCTTAGCACAGGGGAGGAATGAGCAGTTCTTC. It translates to CASSLAQGRNEQFF.

With regard to this clonotype: The junction and the germline gene differ at one end; a read error may be behind it. The rearrangement uses TRBV28 and TRBJ2-3; 9 bases map to TRBD1. Germline loops: CDR1 MDHEN, CDR2 SYDVKM. This CDR3 contains 16 residues. This CDR3 is CAGSFHGTGRRDTQYF. The CDR3 DNA reads as TGTGCCGGCAGTTTCCACGGGACAGGGAGGCGGGATACGCAGTATTTT.

The chain combines TRBV11-2 with TRBJ1-2; TRBD1 is a possible D gene (5 bases). This CDR3 is 13 amino acids long. From germline, CDR1 is SGHAT and CDR2 FQNNGV. Trimming left V 5 bases short and J 4 bases short, with 11 bases between. The CDR3 here is CASSQLDSYGYTF. The DNA of the CDR3 is TGTGCCAGCAGCCAACTCGACAGCTATGGCTACACCTTC.

This clonotype was observed a few times. The chain's CDR3 is CASSHWADTADTQYF. CDR3 DNA sequence: TGTGCCAGCAGTCACTGGGCCGATACTGCAGATACGCAGTATTTT. The chain employs TRBV12-3 or TRBV12-4 and TRBJ2-3; D unclear. This CDR3 is built from 15 residues. V lost 5 bases, J lost 4 bases, and 16 bases lay in between.

This clonotype was observed a few times. The chain links TRBV20-1 to TRBJ2-1; D possibly corresponds to TRBD2 (5 bases). The CDR3 consists of 14 residues. Trimming stripped 1 base from V and 5 bases from J, with 12 bases between. Germline V gene sequence: CDR1 DFQATT, CDR2 SNEGSKA (reference sequence). The DNA of the CDR3 is TGCAGTGCTAGAGGACTACCTCTAAACAATGAGCAGTTCTTC. It is translated as CSARGLPLNNEQFF.

V is TRBV11-2 and J is TRBJ2-5; 8 bases align to TRBD2. CDR1 SGHAT and CDR2 FQNNGV come from the germline V gene. V shed 6 bases and J 1 base; nucleotides not matched to a gene: 4. The CDR3 spans 14 residues. The CDR3 nucleotides read TGTGCCAGCAGACCTCTAGCGGGCCAAGAGACCCAGTACTTC. Amino acid sequence: CASRPLAGQETQYF.